This T cell receptor (beta chain) appears in the sequencing data of a study of STAT5B mutations in CD4+ large granular lymphocyte leukemia. Study-wide results and limits: TRBV06-family usage was enriched in top patient clones (8/27) versus controls (2/35). No patients shared main leukemic clonotypes, though roughly 27% appeared at low frequency elsewhere.

The assay was run at survey level. Profiling relied on immunoSEQ multiplex PCR, and the TCRdb table lists in-frame clones only, not all of them. Altogether approximately 31,000 clones are present, 55% to 80% being singletons, with the ten largest covering about 2.1%. Of note for this clone: Its antigen is unidentified.

The CDR3 spans 16 residues. Germline CDR1 is SGHRS and CDR2 is YFSETQ. Losses at the gene ends were 3 bases for V and 4 bases for J; bases not matched to a gene: 11. The receptor was derived from a human donor in good health. The sequenced sample was CD4+ T cells from blood buffy coats. This rearrangement joins TRBV5-1 to TRBJ2-5, with 8 bases identical to TRBD2. The CDR3 loop is CASSSGGAGGRETQYF. As DNA, the CDR3 is TGCGCCAGCAGCTCGGGCGGGGCGGGGGGACGAGAGACCCAGTACTTC.